Listed below are T cell receptor beta chains from one sample, sequenced in a study of CD8+CD57+ T cells in acquired aplastic anemia. MiXCR was run by TCRdb on the reads, yielding one entry per CDR3 protein. The sample comprises around 220,000 distinct CDR3 sequences, roughly 50% of which are singletons, and around 20% rests with the top ten. The sequenced material came from sorted CD4+, CD8+, or CD8+CD57+ T cells (not recorded which) from PBMCs. The receptors stem from a human donor with aplastic anemia. The CDR3 runs from the conserved cysteine through the conserved F or W. D genes are given only for firm matches. Only some rows state a clone size, as once, few, many or a class for expanded clones.

V	J	size	D	DNA	CDR3
TRBV6-5	TRBJ1-6	many	TRBD1	TGTGCCAGCAGGCGCACCGGGACAGGGGGAAATTCACCCCTCCACTTT	CASRRTGTGGNSPLHF
TRBV29-1	TRBJ2-3	few	TRBD2	TGCAGCGCCCAAACTAGCGGGAGGCCAGATACGCAGTATTTT	CSAQTSGRPDTQYF
TRBV10-1	TRBJ2-5	many	.	TGCGCCAGCAGCTGGACCCAACAAGAGACCCAGTACTTC	CASSWTQQETQYF
TRBV27	TRBJ2-7	many	.	TGTGCCAGCCACAGGACGGGGAGTCCCTACGAGCAGTACTTC	CASHRTGSPYEQYF
TRBV5-1	TRBJ2-1	many	.	TGCGCCAGCAGCTTGGCGGCGGGGGACACTTACAATGAGCAGTTCTTC	CASSLAAGDTYNEQFF
TRBV29-1	TRBJ1-1	.	.	TGCAGCGTCGTCTCATTAGGAGGGCTTGAAGCTTTCTTT	CSVVSLGGLEAFF
TRBV7-2	TRBJ2-2	.	.	TGTGCCAGCAGCAGGGACATTCCGAACACCGGGGAGCTGCTTTTT	CASSRDIPNTGELLF
TRBV6-2/TRBV6-3	TRBJ2-1	.	TRBD2	TGTGCCAGCGGTCCCGGGACTAGCGGGGGAGGTGAGCAGTTCTTC	CASGPGTSGGGEQFF
TRBV28	TRBJ1-2	few	TRBD1	TGTGCCAGCAGTCAGACCAGGACAGGCGGGAGCTACACCTTC	CASSQTRTGGSYTF
TRBV5-1	TRBJ2-7	.	TRBD1	TGCGCCAGCAGCGGGACAGGGGATGAGCAGTACTTC	CASSGTGDEQYF
TRBV7-9	TRBJ2-7	few	TRBD2	TGTGCCAGCAGCACGACTAGCGGGGGGGATCCCTACGAGCAGTACTTC	CASSTTSGGDPYEQYF
TRBV6-6	TRBJ1-5	.	.	TGTGCCAGCAGTTACTCGGGGCGGGGTAGGAATCAGCCCCAGCATTTT	CASSYSGRGRNQPQHF
TRBV18	TRBJ2-5	.	TRBD1	TGTGCCAGCTCACCGACAGGGGAACAAGAGACCCAGTACTTC	CASSPTGEQETQYF
TRBV25-1	TRBJ2-7	many	TRBD2	TGTGCCAGCACCGCCTCGGGGGGGGGGGCGGAGCAGTACTTC	CASTASGGGAEQYF
TRBV9	TRBJ2-5	.	.	TGTGCCAGCAGCTCCTCAGGGGAGGAACAAGAGACCCAGTACTTC	CASSSSGEEQETQYF
TRBV19	TRBJ1-5	.	.	TGTGCCAGTAGTATTGGAAGCAGAGTGAATCAGCCCCAGCATTTT	CASSIGSRVNQPQHF
TRBV5-6	TRBJ2-7	.	.	TGTGCCAGCAGCTTGGCGGTGGCGGGCTTAACCTACGAGCAGTACTTC	CASSLAVAGLTYEQYF
TRBV5-4	TRBJ2-1	many	TRBD2	TGTGCCAGCAGCCCGTCAAGGTGGCGGGAGGCTTACAATGAGCAGTTCTTC	CASSPSRWREAYNEQFF
TRBV20-1	TRBJ1-6	.	.	TGCAGTGCTAGAATGGGAGGGGCGGGCAATCAGCCCCTCCACTTT	CSARMGGAGNQPLHF
TRBV6-1	TRBJ2-7	.	.	TGTGCCAGCAGTGGAAGGGGAAGTCTTTCTGGGTACGAGCAGTACTTC	CASSGRGSLSGYEQYF
TRBV10-1	TRBJ2-7	many	.	TGCGCCAGCTCTATCAGGTCAAGCAGGGGACGACGCGAGCAGTACTTC	CASSIRSSRGRREQYF
TRBV14	TRBJ2-1	.	TRBD2	TGTGCCAGCAGCCAAGATCTGCGGGGGGCAGGGGAGCAGTTCTTC	CASSQDLRGAGEQFF
TRBV6-5	TRBJ2-7	many	.	TGTGCCAGCAGCCTAGAGGGGACGGGGGAGCGCGAGCAGTACTTC	CASSLEGTGEREQYF
TRBV29-1	TRBJ2-7	.	TRBD1	TGCAGCGTTGAAAGGGGACAGCGAGTCTACGAGCAGTACTTC	CSVERGQRVYEQYF
TRBV6-4	TRBJ2-3	.	TRBD1	TGTGCCAGCAGTGCCGACAGGGCAGATACGCAGTATTTT	CASSADRADTQYF
TRBV27	TRBJ1-2	.	.	TGTGCCAGCAGTTTATCGCTCGGAAAGGGCTATGGCTACACCTTC	CASSLSLGKGYGYTF
TRBV20-1	TRBJ2-5	many	TRBD1	TGCAGTGGGACAGGGGGCAGGGAGACCCAGTACTTC	CSGTGGRETQYF
TRBV20-1	TRBJ2-5	many	TRBD2	TGCAGTGCTAGAGATCCAGCGGGGGGGCAGAAGACCCAGTACTTC	CSARDPAGGQKTQYF
TRBV2	TRBJ1-2	.	.	TGTGCCAGCAGTGAAGGGGTCGTGTCTTTACGTTATAACTATGGCTACACCTTC	CASSEGVVSLRYNYGYTF
TRBV12-5	TRBJ2-3	many	.	TGTGCTAGTGCCATGGGGGGAAATACGCAGTATTTT	CASAMGGNTQYF
TRBV15	TRBJ1-6	.	TRBD1	TGTGCCACCAGCCGAGAGGGGGGGACAGGGCAATCACCCCTCCACTTT	CATSREGGTGQSPLHF
TRBV5-6	TRBJ1-1	many	.	TGTGCCAGCAGCTTGGCCTACAGTACGGCCACTGAAGCTTTCTTT	CASSLAYSTATEAFF
TRBV5-4	TRBJ1-2	.	.	TGTGCCAGCAGCCCCGGTGGCTTAGCTAACTATGGCTACACCTTC	CASSPGGLANYGYTF
TRBV5-1	TRBJ1-1	many	TRBD1	TGCGCCAGCAGAGGGACAGGGAAGGCTGAAGCTTTCTTT	CASRGTGKAEAFF
TRBV19	TRBJ2-1	.	.	TGTGCCAGTAGTCCCTTCGGGAGGGGGCTCTGCAACGAGCAGTTCTTC	CASSPFGRGLCNEQFF
TRBV6-4	TRBJ2-1	many	.	TGTGCCAGCAGTAGTACAGGGAATGGCAATGAGCAGTTCTTC	CASSSTGNGNEQFF
TRBV18	TRBJ2-5	.	.	TGTGCCAGCTCACCACCGAGTCGGGTTGGGACCCAGTACTTC	CASSPPSRVGTQYF
TRBV7-9	TRBJ1-3	many	.	TGTGCCAGCAGGGTACGCGATGGAAACACCATATATTTT	CASRVRDGNTIYF
TRBV6-1	TRBJ1-6	.	.	TGTGCCAGCAGTATACACAATGACCTACAGGGTATGGTTAATTCACCCCTCCACTTT	CASSIHNDLQGMVNSPLHF
TRBV10-3	TRBJ2-5	many	TRBD2	TGTGCCACCGGGAACCGGACTAGCGGGGGACTCGGGGAGACCCAGTACTTC	CATGNRTSGGLGETQYF
TRBV7-6	TRBJ2-7	many	TRBD1	TGTGCCATCTCTACAGGGGGCGAGCAGTACTTC	CAISTGGEQYF
TRBV10-3	TRBJ1-2	many	TRBD1	TGTGCCATCAGTGACTTTGGACAGGGGGCTAACTATGGCTACACCTTC	CAISDFGQGANYGYTF
TRBV24-1	TRBJ2-7	.	TRBD1	TGTGCCACCAGTGATCGGGGACAGGGAAGATACGAGCAGTGCTTC	CATSDRGQGRYEQCF
TRBV7-3	TRBJ1-1	.	TRBD1	TGTGCCAGCAGCTTAGGGGGACAGGGGCGGCGGGGAGCTTTCTTT	CASSLGGQGRRGAFF
TRBV15	TRBJ1-1	.	.	TGTGCCACCAGCGGAATTCAAAGGACGGGACGTGCTGAAGCTTTCTTT	CATSGIQRTGRAEAFF
TRBV4-2	TRBJ2-3	.	TRBD2	TGTGCCAGCAGCCCACGGGGGGGCGGGGGAGGGACAGATACGCAGTATTTT	CASSPRGGGGGTDTQYF
TRBV7-9	TRBJ2-5	many	TRBD2	TGTGCCAGCAGCTTAGATGCGGGGGGCCAAGAGACCCAGTACTTC	CASSLDAGGQETQYF
TRBV10-3	TRBJ1-6	.	TRBD1	TGTGCCACTAGACAGGGGAATTATAATTCACCCCTCCACTTT	CATRQGNYNSPLHF
TRBV25-1	TRBJ1-6	.	.	TGTGCCAGCAGTGACAGTCTTAGCTCCTATAATTCGCCCCTCCACTTT	CASSDSLSSYNSPLHF
TRBV5-1	TRBJ2-5	.	TRBD2	TGTGCCAGCAGCCAAGTAGCGGGGGGCCGAAAGACCCAGTACTTC	CASSQVAGGRKTQYF
TRBV7-2	TRBJ1-1	.	.	TGCGCCAGCAGCTCCCCGGGGAACACTGAAGCTCTCTTT	CASSSPGNTEALF
TRBV11-1	TRBJ2-1	once	TRBD2	TGTGCCAGCAGCTTAGCGCGGGGGACTAGCGGGATTAGTGAGCAGTTCTTC	CASSLARGTSGISEQFF
TRBV28	TRBJ1-4	few	.	TGTGCCAGCAGTTTTCTGGACAGTGCAACTAATGAAAAACTGTTTTTT	CASSFLDSATNEKLFF
TRBV7-6	TRBJ2-5	.	TRBD1	TGTGCCAGCAGCCATCCGGGACAGGGGATCCAAGAGACCCAGTACTTC	CASSHPGQGIQETQYF
TRBV6-6	TRBJ1-5	once	TRBD1	TGTGCCAGCAGCGAAGGACAGGGGTATCAGCCCCAGCATTTT	CASSEGQGYQPQHF
TRBV6-1	TRBJ2-7	few	TRBD2	TGTGCCAGCAGACTCCTTAGCGGGGGGGCCCCGTACGAGCAGTACTTC	CASRLLSGGAPYEQYF
TRBV7-9	TRBJ2-7	.	TRBD1	TGTGCCAGCAGCCCAAGGGACAGGAGCTCCTACGAGCAGTACTTC	CASSPRDRSSYEQYF
TRBV9	TRBJ2-2	many	.	TGTGCCAGCAGCGTCAATCACCCGAAGAACACCGGGGAGCTGTTTTTT	CASSVNHPKNTGELFF
TRBV4-2	TRBJ2-7	many	.	TGTGCCAGCAGCCAAGTGGCGGAACAGGGGAGGGGCGAGCAGTACTTC	CASSQVAEQGRGEQYF
TRBV10-2	TRBJ2-3	.	TRBD1	TGCGCCAGCAGTCCGGGACAGTCAAGCACAGATACGCAGTATTTT	CASSPGQSSTDTQYF